The 22 T cell receptor beta chains reported below all come from one sample, sequenced in a study of technical replicates of blood from a few donors. Method: immunoSEQ multiplex PCR; TCRdb's copy keeps in-frame clones and lacks some. Found here are about 11,000 clones, about 94% of them singletons; the top ten hold under 7.5%. The sample was PBMCs. The receptors were sampled from a human donor in good health.

The chain links TRBV5-1 to TRBJ2-3, with TRBD2 as a possible D gene (7 bases). This CDR3 is 15 amino acids long. V lost 2 bases, J lost 0 bases, and 10 bases lay in between. Germline V gene sequence: CDR1 SGHRS, CDR2 YFSETQ. CDR3 sequence: CASSLAGQSTDTQYF. The DNA of the CDR3 is TGCGCCAGCAGCTTAGCGGGACAAAGCACAGATACGCAGTATTTT.

The chain couples TRBV5-1 to TRBJ1-4; D perhaps matches TRBD1 (5 bases). Per the germline V gene, CDR1 is SGHRS and CDR2 is YFSETQ. The germline V and J ends were trimmed by 3 bases and 6 bases, with 30 bases remaining between them. This CDR3 has 20 residues. The CDR3 loop is CASSSQPPTGSVSPDEKLFF. In nucleotides, the CDR3 is TGCGCCAGCAGCTCTCAACCCCCCACAGGCTCGGTGTCCCCTGATGAAAAACTGTTTTTT.

This clone was seen only once. The rearrangement joins TRBV7-8 to TRBJ2-2; 8 bases are shared with TRBD2. Germline V CDR1 and CDR2: SGHVS, FQNEAQ. The length of the CDR3 is 16 residues. Trimming removed 5 bases from V and 4 bases from J; junction bases left unmatched: 9. The CDR3 region is CASSKTPSGSTGELFF. CDR3 coding DNA: TGTGCCAGCAGCAAAACGCCCAGCGGGAGCACCGGGGAGCTGTTTTTT.

The V and J genes are TRBV5-1 and TRBJ2-1, with TRBD2 matching 11 bases. The CDR3 is 15 amino acids. Unmatched junction bases numbered 3, after V lost 4 bases and J lost 3 bases. Germline CDR1 SGHRS, CDR2 YFSETQ. CDR3 nucleotide sequence: TGCGCCAGCAGCATCCTAGCGGGAGGCTACAATGAGCAGTTCTTC. Translated, it gives CASSILAGGYNEQFF.

The chain uses TRBV5-1 and TRBJ2-7; TRBD1 is a possible D gene (5 bases). Germline values: CDR1 SGHRS, CDR2 YFSETQ. CDR3 length equals 14 residues. Trimming took 9 bases from V and 4 from J, leaving 20 bases between them. The CDR3 sequence: CATRYEGASYEQYF. The CDR3 DNA sequence: TGCGCCACCCGCTACGAAGGGGCAAGTTACGAGCAGTACTTC. The variable domain in full, completed from reference TRBV5-1 and TRBJ2-7, reads KAGVTQTPRYLIKTRGQQVTLSCSPISGHRSVSWYQQTPGQGLQFLFEYFSETQRNKGNFPGRFSGRQFSNSRSEMNVSTLELGDSALYLCATRYEGASYEQYFGPGTRLTVT.

This chain uses TRBV14 with TRBJ1-3; D possibly corresponds to TRBD1 (5 bases). Trimming stripped 0 bases from V and 4 bases from J, with 7 bases between. The CDR3 consists of 14 residues. Germline V CDR1 and CDR2: SGHDN, FVKESK. Written as DNA, the CDR3 is TGTGCCAGCAGCCAAGATGACAGCGGAAACACCATATATTTT. Amino acids: CASSQDDSGNTIYF.

The chain links TRBV11-2 to TRBJ2-7, with 7 nucleotides matching TRBD1. The ends lost 8 bases at V and 7 bases at J; junction bases unmatched: 2. The CDR3 has 10 amino acids. Germline values: CDR1 SGHAT, CDR2 FQNNGV. The chain's CDR3 is CASPGGEQYF. The CDR3 nucleotides read TGTGCCAGCCCAGGGGGAGAGCAGTACTTC. Complete variable domain (other parts from reference TRBV11-2 and TRBJ2-7): EAGVAQSPRYKIIEKRQSVAFWCNPISGHATLYWYQQILGQGPKLLIQFQNNGVVDDSQLPKDRFSAERLKGVDSTLKIQPAKLEDSAVYLCASPGGEQYFGPGTRLTVT.

This chain links TRBV14 with TRBJ2-7, with 8 bases identical to TRBD1. Germline CDR1 reads SGHDN; CDR2 reads FVKESK. The length of the CDR3 is 17 residues. V trimming: 1 base; J trimming: 0 bases; junction bases outside the gene matches: 8. The CDR3 sequence: CASSQARGQGNSYEQYF. CDR3 coding DNA: TGTGCCAGCAGCCAAGCGAGAGGACAGGGAAACTCCTACGAGCAGTACTTC.

The genes are TRBV6-5 and TRBJ1-5; 7 nucleotides match TRBD1. The germline V gene encodes CDR1 MNHEY and CDR2 SVGAGI. V trimming: 0 bases; J trimming: 5 bases; junction bases outside the gene matches: 4. The CDR3 consists of 15 residues. The CDR3 loop is CASSYSYRGDQPQHF. CDR3 bases: TGTGCCAGCAGTTACTCGTACAGGGGTGATCAGCCCCAGCATTTT.

The table lists this clone with a count of one. The CDR3 sequence is CASRITTNRVANTQYF. The CDR3 DNA follows: TGCGCCAGCAGAATTACGACTAACAGGGTCGCAAATACGCAGTATTTT. J is TRBJ2-3 and V is TRBV5-1; weak D call: TRBD1 (6 bases). Trimming pared 5 bases from V and 7 bases from J, leaving 23 bases between. This CDR3 contains 16 residues. From germline, CDR1 is SGHRS and CDR2 YFSETQ.

This clone was found once. This sequence joins TRBV28 and TRBJ2-7; 8 bases map to TRBD1. The CDR3 covers 14 residues. Germline-derived CDR1 and CDR2 are MDHEN and SYDVKM. The V and J ends lost 6 bases and 0 bases, in that order; junction bases with no gene match: 4. DNA for the CDR3: TGTGCCAGCAGACCTACAGGGGGCTCCTACGAGCAGTACTTC. Translation: CASRPTGGSYEQYF.

This clone was detected once. The rearrangement uses TRBV19 and TRBJ1-5, with D unresolved. Trimming removed 6 bases at V and 0 bases at J, with 12 bases between. The CDR3 contains 15 residues. CDR1 is LNHDA, CDR2 SQIVND, per germline (reference sequence). The CDR3: CASSFDSTSNQPQHF. DNA of the CDR3: TGTGCCAGTAGCTTTGACTCAACTAGCAATCAGCCCCAGCATTTT.

The CDR3 loop is CAASGSGTGNYEQYF. Written as DNA, the CDR3 is TGTGCCGCCTCCGGATCCGGGACAGGGAACTACGAGCAGTACTTC. This chain connects TRBV28 to TRBJ2-7; 9 bases are a match to TRBD1. Germline-derived CDR1 and CDR2 are MDHEN and SYDVKM. The CDR3 length is 15 residues. J gave up 3 bases and V 11 bases, and 14 bases lay outside the gene matches.

This clone was seen a handful of times. This rearrangement joins TRBV19 to TRBJ1-5; perhaps TRBD1 as D (6 bases). Germline values: CDR1 LNHDA, CDR2 SQIVND (reference sequence). The V gene lost 6 bases and the J gene lost 3 bases, with 9 bases spanning the gap. This CDR3 contains 13 residues. CDR3 nucleotide sequence: TGTGCCAGTAGATGGACAGTCAATCAGCCCCAGCATTTT. The encoded protein is CASRWTVNQPQHF.

V and J are TRBV5-1 and TRBJ2-6; 9 bases are a match to TRBD1. Unmatched junction bases numbered 8, after V lost 4 bases and J lost 0 bases. CDR3 length equals 18 residues. Germline assignment: CDR1 SGHRS and CDR2 YFSETQ. The CDR3 DNA is TGCGCCAGCAGCCTTGGTGGGACAGGGAGCTCTGGGGCCAACGTCCTGACTTTC. It encodes CASSLGGTGSSGANVLTF.

V gene TRBV6-5 combines with J gene TRBJ2-7; 7 nucleotides line up with TRBD2. Looked up from germline, CDR1 is MNHEY and CDR2 is SVGAGI. The CDR3 spans 14 residues. The V gene end was trimmed by 6 bases and the J gene end by 3 bases; junction bases not matched to a gene: 8. The CDR3, as DNA: TGTGCCAGCAGCTCGCAGGGAGGGGACTACGAGCAGTACTTC. This sequence encodes CASSSQGGDYEQYF.

The chain recombines TRBV7-6 with TRBJ2-1; 7 positions agree with TRBD2. The J segment lost 3 bases and the V segment lost 4 bases, leaving 6 bases of the junction unmatched. CDR1 SGHVS and CDR2 FNYEAQ come from the germline V gene. CDR3 size: 15 residues. Here the CDR3 reads CASSSEAGSYNEQFF. DNA for the CDR3: TGTGCCAGCAGCTCAGAAGCGGGAAGCTACAATGAGCAGTTCTTC. The entire variable domain, with the rest obtained from reference TRBV7-6 and TRBJ2-1, is as follows: GAGVSQSPRYKVTKRGQDVALRCDPISGHVSLYWYRQALGQGPEFLTYFNYEAQQDKSGLPNDRFSAERPEGSISTLTIQRTEQRDSAMYRCASSSEAGSYNEQFFGPGTRLTVL.

CDR3 sequence (DNA): TGTGCCACCAGCCCCGGGGACAGGGGGGGCGAGCAGTACTTC. Its protein is CATSPGDRGGEQYF. The chain joins TRBV15 to TRBJ2-7, with TRBD1 identical over 11 bases. V lost 5 bases to trimming and J lost 6 bases; unmatched junction nucleotides: 6. The CDR3 consists of 14 residues. In germline, CDR1 is LNHNV, CDR2 YYDKDF (reference sequence).

The chain has TRBV6-5 and TRBJ1-2; D is perhaps TRBD1 (5 bases). The ends were cut back, 0 bases at V and 8 bases at J, with 7 bases in the middle. CDR3 length equals 12 residues. The V gene's germline CDR1 is MNHEY and CDR2 SVGAGI. The CDR3: CASSYSGAGYTF. The DNA for the CDR3 is TGTGCCAGCAGTTACTCAGGGGCCGGCTACACCTTC.

V is TRBV4-1 and J is TRBJ2-7; 8 bases are a match to TRBD2. V dropped 0 bases and J dropped 3; count of bases not matched to a gene: 7. This CDR3 region has 16 residues. Germline V gene lookup returns CDR1 MGHRA and CDR2 YSYEKL. The CDR3 sequence: CASSQDSGTPGYEQYF. DNA of the CDR3: TGCGCCAGCAGCCAAGATAGCGGGACCCCCGGCTACGAGCAGTACTTC.

The DNA of the CDR3 is TGTGCCAGCAATGGGGGAGGCACGTCCCAAGAGACCCAGTACTTC. Translation: CASNGGGTSQETQYF. This rearrangement joins TRBV6-1 to TRBJ2-5; the D gene is possibly TRBD2 (6 bases). Trimming left V 7 bases short and J 1 base short, with 16 bases between. Germline V gene data show CDR1 as MNHNS and CDR2 as SASEGT. The CDR3 runs to 15 residues.

V and J are TRBV7-6 and TRBJ2-7; 7 nucleotides align to TRBD2. CDR3 length equals 14 residues. CDR1 is SGHVS, CDR2 FNYEAQ, per germline. V trimming: 0 bases; J trimming: 6 bases; junction bases outside the gene matches: 5. The CDR3 bases are TGTGCCAGCAGCTTAGCGGGAGGGGAGGGCGAGCAGTACTTC. It encodes CASSLAGGEGEQYF.